One and the same sample provided the 4 T cell receptor beta chains below, sequenced in a study of blood T cell repertoires in COVID-19. The table came from immunoSEQ multiplex PCR; TCRdb's copy has only in-frame clones and leaves some out. The sample records approximately 300,000 clones, more than 75% being singletons. Sequencing input: PBMCs or T cells enriched from blood (not recorded which). Receptor source: a woman under 30 who had recovered from COVID-19.

The V and J genes are TRBV5-1 and TRBJ1-3; D might be TRBD1 (5 bases). The CDR3 consists of 16 residues. Germline V gene lookup returns CDR1 SGHRS and CDR2 YFSETQ. Between the trimmed V and J ends, which lost 5 bases and 0 bases, there was a span of 15 bases. The CDR3 is CASRPSGGSSGNTIYF. CDR3 coding DNA: TGCGCCAGCAGACCCTCCGGGGGGAGCTCTGGAAACACCATATATTTT.

This chain uses TRBV2 with TRBJ2-7; D gene uncertain. V gave up 6 bases and J gave up 7 bases, with 13 bases separating them. The germline V gene has CDR1 SNHLY and CDR2 FYNNEI. The CDR3 loop spans 12 amino acids. CDR3 in amino acids: CASSYMVGEQYF. The CDR3 nucleotides are TGTGCCAGCAGCTACATGGTCGGGGAGCAGTACTTC.

V gene TRBV12-5 combines with J gene TRBJ1-5; no clear D. The V end was cut by 1 base, the J end by 6 bases, with 10 bases between. The CDR3 sequence is 14 residues long. Germline V gene lookup returns CDR1 LGHNT and CDR2 FRNRAP. The CDR3 nucleotides read TGTGCTAGTGGTTTGGGCGGATTCGGTCAGCCCCAGCATTTT. This sequence encodes CASGLGGFGQPQHF.

This clone was seen a single time. CDR3 sequence reads: CASSGQKSYEQYF. The DNA of the CDR3 is TGTGCCAGCTCGGGACAGAAATCCTACGAGCAGTACTTC. The chain couples TRBV18 to TRBJ2-7; TRBD1 aligns across 7 bases. V lost 6 bases, J lost 1 base, and 3 bases stayed unmatched. The CDR3 loop spans 13 amino acids. Germline CDR1 KGHSH, CDR2 LQKENI. The full variable domain, rest sourced from reference TRBV18 and TRBJ2-7, is NAGVMQNPRHLVRRRGQEARLRCSPMKGHSHVYWYRQLPEEGLKFMVYLQKENIIDESGMPKERFSAEFPKEGPSILRIQQVVRGDSAAYFCASSGQKSYEQYFGPGTRLTVT.